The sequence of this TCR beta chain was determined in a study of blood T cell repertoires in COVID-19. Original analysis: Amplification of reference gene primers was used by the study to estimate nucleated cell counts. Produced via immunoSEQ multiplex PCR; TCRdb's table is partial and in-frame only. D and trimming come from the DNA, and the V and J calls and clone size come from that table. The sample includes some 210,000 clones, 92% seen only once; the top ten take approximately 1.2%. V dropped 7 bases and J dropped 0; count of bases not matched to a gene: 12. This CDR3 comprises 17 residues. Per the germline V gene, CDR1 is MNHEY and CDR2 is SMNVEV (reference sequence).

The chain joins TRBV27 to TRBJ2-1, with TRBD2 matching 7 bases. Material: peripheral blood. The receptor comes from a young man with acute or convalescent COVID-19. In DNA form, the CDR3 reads TGTGCCAGCATTGCTTTGCGGGAGATTGGCTCCTACAATGAGCAGTTCTTC. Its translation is CASIALREIGSYNEQFF.